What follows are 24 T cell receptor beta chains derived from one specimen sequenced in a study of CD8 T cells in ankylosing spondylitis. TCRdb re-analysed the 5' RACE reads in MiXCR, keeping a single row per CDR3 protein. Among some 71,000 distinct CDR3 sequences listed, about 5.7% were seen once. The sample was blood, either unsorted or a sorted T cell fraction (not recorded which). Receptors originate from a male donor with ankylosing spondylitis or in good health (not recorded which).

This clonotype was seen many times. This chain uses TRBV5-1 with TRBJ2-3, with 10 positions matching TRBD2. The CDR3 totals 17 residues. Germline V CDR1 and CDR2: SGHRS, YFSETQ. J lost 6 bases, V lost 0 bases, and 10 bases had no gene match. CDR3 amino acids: CASSLETSGASGDTQYF. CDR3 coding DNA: TGCGCCAGCAGCTTGGAAACTAGCGGGGCGAGTGGGGATACGCAGTATTTT. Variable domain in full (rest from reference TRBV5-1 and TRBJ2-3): KAGVTQTPRYLIKTRGQQVTLSCSPISGHRSVSWYQQTPGQGLQFLFEYFSETQRNKGNFPGRFSGRQFSNSRSEMNVSTLELGDSALYLCASSLETSGASGDTQYFGPGTRLTVL.

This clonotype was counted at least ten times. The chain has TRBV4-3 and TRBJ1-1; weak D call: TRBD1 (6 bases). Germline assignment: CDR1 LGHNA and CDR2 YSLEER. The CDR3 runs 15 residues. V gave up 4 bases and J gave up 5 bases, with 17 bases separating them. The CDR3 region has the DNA TGCGCCAGCAGCCCCCGACTGGGGGCGAAGACTGAAGCTTTCTTT. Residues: CASSPRLGAKTEAFF.

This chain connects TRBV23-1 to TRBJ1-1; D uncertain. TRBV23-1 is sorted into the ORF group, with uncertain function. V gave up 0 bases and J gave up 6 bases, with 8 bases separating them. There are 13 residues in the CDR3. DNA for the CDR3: TGCGCCAGCAGTCAATCGTGGAGCCCTGAAGCTTTCTTT. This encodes CASSQSWSPEAFF.

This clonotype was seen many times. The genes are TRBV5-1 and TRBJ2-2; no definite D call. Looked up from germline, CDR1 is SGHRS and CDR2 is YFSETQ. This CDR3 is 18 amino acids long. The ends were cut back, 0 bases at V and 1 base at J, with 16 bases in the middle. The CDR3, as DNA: TGCGCCAGCAGCTTGGTCCAGGCGGCACCCTTGAACACCGGGGAGCTGTTTTTT. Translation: CASSLVQAAPLNTGELFF.

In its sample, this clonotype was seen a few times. CDR3 bases: TGTGCCAGCAGCTTACAAGGGGATCAGCCCCAGCATTTT. This encodes CASSLQGDQPQHF. J is TRBJ1-5 and V is TRBV7-9, with D tentatively TRBD1 (5 bases). Germline CDR1 and CDR2: SEHNR and FQNEAQ (reference sequence). The CDR3 is 13 residues long. The V and J ends lost 2 bases and 5 bases respectively, with 7 bases between them.

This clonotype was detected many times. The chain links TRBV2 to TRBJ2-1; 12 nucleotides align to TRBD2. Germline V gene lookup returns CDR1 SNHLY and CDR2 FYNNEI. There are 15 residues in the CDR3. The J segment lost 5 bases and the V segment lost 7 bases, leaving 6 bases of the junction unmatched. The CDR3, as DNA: TGTGCCAGCATTCGACTAGCGGGGGCCGACAATGAGCAGTTCTTC. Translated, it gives CASIRLAGADNEQFF.

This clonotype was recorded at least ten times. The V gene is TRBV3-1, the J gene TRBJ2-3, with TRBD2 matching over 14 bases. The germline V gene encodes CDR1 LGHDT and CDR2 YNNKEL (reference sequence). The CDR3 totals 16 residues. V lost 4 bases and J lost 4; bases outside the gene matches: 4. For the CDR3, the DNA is TGTGCCAGCAGCCTTGGGACTAGCGGGAGATCAGATACGCAGTATTTT. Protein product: CASSLGTSGRSDTQYF.

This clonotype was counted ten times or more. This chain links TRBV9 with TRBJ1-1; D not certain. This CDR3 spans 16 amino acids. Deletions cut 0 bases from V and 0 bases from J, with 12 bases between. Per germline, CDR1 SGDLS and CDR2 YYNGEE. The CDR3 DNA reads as TGTGCCAGCAGCGTAGCTGTTTCGGGAGTGAACACTGAAGCTTTCTTT. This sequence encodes CASSVAVSGVNTEAFF.

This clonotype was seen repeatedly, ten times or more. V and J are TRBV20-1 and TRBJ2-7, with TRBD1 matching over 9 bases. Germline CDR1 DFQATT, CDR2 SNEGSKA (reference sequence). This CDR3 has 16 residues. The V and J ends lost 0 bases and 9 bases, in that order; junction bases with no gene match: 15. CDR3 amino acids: CSARERTGVGLSGQYF. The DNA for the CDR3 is TGCAGTGCTAGAGAGAGGACAGGGGTGGGATTAAGCGGGCAGTACTTC.

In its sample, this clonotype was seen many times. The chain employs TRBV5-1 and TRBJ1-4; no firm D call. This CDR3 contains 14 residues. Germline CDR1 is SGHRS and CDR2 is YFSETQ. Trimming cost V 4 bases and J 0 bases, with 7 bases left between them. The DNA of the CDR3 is TGCGCCAGCAGCCCGTGGGCAACTAATGAAAAACTGTTTTTT. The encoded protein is CASSPWATNEKLFF.

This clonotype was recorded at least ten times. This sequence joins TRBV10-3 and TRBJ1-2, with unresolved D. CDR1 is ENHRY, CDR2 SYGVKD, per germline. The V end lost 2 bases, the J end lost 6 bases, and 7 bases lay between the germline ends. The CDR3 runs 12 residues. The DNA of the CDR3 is TGTGCCATCAGTGAGGGGATTGATGGCTACACCTTC. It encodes CAISEGIDGYTF.

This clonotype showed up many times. CDR3 region: CASSSNPGKWNEQYF. The DNA of the CDR3 is TGCGCCAGCAGTTCAAACCCGGGGAAGTGGAACGAGCAGTACTTC. The chain carries TRBV5-1 and TRBJ2-7, with a possible D match to TRBD2 (5 bases). The CDR3 spans 15 residues. V shed 5 bases and J shed 5 bases, with 20 bases lying between them. The germline V gene has CDR1 SGHRS and CDR2 YFSETQ.

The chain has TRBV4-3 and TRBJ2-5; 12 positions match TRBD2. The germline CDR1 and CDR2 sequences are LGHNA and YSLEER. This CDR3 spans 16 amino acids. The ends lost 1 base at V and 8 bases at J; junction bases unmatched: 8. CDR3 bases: TGCGCCAGCAGCCAAGGTCTAGCGGGGGGGTCTGTAACCCAGTACTTC. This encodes CASSQGLAGGSVTQYF.

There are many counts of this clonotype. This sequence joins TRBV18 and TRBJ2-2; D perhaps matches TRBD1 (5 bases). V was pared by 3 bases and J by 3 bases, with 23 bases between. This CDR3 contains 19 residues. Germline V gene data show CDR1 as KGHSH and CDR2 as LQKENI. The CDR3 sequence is CASSPQPSTQGSDTGELFF. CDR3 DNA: TGTGCCAGCTCACCCCAACCCTCGACTCAGGGTAGTGACACCGGGGAGCTGTTTTTT. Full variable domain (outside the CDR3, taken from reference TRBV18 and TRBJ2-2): NAGVMQNPRHLVRRRGQEARLRCSPMKGHSHVYWYRQLPEEGLKFMVYLQKENIIDESGMPKERFSAEFPKEGPSILRIQQVVRGDSAAYFCASSPQPSTQGSDTGELFFGEGSRLTVL.

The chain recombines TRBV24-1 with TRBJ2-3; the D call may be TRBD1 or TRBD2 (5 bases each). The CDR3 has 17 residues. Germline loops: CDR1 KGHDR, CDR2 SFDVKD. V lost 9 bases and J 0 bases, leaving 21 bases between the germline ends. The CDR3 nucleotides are TGTGCCACCTCGAGAGGGTCCGGGACGCAGAGCACAGATACGCAGTATTTT. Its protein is CATSRGSGTQSTDTQYF.

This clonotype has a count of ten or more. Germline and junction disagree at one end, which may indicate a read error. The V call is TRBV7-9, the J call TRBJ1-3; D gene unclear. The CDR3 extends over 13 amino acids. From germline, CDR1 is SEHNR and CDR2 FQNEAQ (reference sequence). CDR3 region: CASSPGTVDTIYF. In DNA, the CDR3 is TGTGCCAGCAGCCCGGGCACTGTCGACACTATATATTTT.

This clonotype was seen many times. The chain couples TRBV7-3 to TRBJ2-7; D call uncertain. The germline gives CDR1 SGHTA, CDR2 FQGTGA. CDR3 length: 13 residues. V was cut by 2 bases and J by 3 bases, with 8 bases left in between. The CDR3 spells CASSLEHGYEQYF. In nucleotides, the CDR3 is TGTGCCAGCAGCTTAGAACACGGCTACGAGCAGTACTTC.

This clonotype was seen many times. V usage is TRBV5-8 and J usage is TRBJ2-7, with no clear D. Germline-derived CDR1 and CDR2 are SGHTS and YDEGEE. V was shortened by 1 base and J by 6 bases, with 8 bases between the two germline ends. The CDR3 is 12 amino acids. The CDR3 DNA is TGTGCCAGCAGCTTGCTCGGTGGCGAGCAGTACTTC. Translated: CASSLLGGEQYF. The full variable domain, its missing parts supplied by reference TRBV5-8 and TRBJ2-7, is EAGVTQSPTHLIKTRGQQATLRCSPISGHTSVYWYQQALGLGLQFLLWYDEGEERNRGNFPPRFSGRQFPNYSSELNVNALELEDSALYLCASSLLGGEQYFGPGTRLTVT.

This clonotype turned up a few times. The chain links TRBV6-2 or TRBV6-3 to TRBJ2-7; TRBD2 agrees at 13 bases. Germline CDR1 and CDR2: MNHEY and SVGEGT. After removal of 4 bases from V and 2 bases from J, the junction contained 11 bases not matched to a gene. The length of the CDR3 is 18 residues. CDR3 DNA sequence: TGTGCCAGCAGTTGGACTAGCGGGGGCGTCCAGTCCACCTACGAGCAGTACTTC. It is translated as CASSWTSGGVQSTYEQYF.

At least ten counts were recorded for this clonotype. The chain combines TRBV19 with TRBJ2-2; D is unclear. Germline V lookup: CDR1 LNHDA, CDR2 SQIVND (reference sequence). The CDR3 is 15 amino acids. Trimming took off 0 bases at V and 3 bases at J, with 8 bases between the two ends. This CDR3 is CASSIDPADTGELFF. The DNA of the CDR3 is TGTGCCAGTAGTATAGATCCCGCGGACACCGGGGAGCTGTTTTTT.

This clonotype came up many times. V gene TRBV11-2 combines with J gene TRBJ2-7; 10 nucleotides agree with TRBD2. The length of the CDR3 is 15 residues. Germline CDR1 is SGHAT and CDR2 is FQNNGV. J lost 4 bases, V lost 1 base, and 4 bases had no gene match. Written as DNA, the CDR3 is TGTGCCAGCAGCTTAGGCACTAGCGGGGATTACGAGCAGTACTTC. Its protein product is CASSLGTSGDYEQYF.

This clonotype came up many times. The CDR3, as DNA: TGTGCCAGTAGTATACGGTCCAGAGCCAATGAGCAGTTCTTC. Amino acids: CASSIRSRANEQFF. The chain employs TRBV19 and TRBJ2-1; D gene unclear. Germline loops: CDR1 LNHDA, CDR2 SQIVND (reference sequence). This CDR3 region has 14 residues. V shed 2 bases and J shed 6 bases, with 11 bases lying between them.

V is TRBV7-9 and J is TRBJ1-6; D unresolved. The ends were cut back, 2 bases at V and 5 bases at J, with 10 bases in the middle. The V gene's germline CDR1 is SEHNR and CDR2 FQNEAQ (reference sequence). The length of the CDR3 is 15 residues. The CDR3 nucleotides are TGTGCCAGCAGCTTATCGGCAAACAATAATTCACCCCTCCACTTT. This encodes CASSLSANNNSPLHF.

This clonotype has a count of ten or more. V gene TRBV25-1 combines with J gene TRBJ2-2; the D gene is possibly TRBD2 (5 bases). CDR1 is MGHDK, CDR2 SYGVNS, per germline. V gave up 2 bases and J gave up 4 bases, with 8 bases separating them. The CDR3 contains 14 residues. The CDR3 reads CASSERGFTGELFF. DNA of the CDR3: TGTGCCAGCAGTGAAAGAGGGTTCACCGGGGAGCTGTTTTTT. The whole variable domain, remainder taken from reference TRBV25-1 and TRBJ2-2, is EADIYQTPRYLVIGTGKKITLECSQTMGHDKMYWYQQDPGMELHLIHYSYGVNSTEKGDLSSESTVSRIRTEHFPLTLESARPSHTSQYLCASSERGFTGELFFGEGSRLTVL.